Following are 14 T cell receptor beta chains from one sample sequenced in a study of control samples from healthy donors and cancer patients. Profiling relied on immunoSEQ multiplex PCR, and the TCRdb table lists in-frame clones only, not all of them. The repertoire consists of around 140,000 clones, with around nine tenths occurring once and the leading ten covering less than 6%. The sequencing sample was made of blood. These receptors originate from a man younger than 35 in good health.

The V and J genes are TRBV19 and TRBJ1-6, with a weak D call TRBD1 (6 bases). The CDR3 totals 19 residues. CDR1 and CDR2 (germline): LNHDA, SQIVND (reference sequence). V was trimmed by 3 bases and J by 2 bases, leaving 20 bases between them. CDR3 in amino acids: CASSIGPSRGSTYNSPLHF. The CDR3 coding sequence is TGTGCCAGTAGTATCGGCCCGAGCAGGGGCAGCACCTATAATTCACCCCTCCACTTT.

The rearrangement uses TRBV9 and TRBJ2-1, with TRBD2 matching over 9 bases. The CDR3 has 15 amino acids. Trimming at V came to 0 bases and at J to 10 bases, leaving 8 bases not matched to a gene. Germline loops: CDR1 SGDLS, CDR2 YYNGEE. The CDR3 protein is CASSVDLAGWDEQFF. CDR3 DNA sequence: TGTGCCAGCAGCGTAGACCTAGCGGGGTGGGACGAGCAGTTCTTC.

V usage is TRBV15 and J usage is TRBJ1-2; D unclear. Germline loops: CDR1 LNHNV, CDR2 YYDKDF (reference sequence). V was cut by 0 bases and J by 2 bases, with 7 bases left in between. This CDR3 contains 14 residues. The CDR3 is CATSREWQNYGYTF. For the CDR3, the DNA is TGTGCCACCAGCAGAGAATGGCAGAACTATGGCTACACCTTC.

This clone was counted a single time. The CDR3: CSAERTYEQYF. The CDR3 bases are TGCAGTGCCGAGAGGACCTACGAGCAGTACTTC. The rearrangement joins TRBV20-1 to TRBJ2-7; D gene uncertain. The germline CDR1 and CDR2 sequences are DFQATT and SNEGSKA (reference sequence). The V and J ends lost 6 bases and 2 bases respectively, with 8 bases between them. CDR3 size: 11 residues.

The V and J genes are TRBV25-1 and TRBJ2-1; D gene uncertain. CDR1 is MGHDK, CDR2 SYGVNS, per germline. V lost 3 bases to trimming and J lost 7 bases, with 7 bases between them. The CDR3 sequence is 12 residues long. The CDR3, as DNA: TGTGCCAGCAGTGATAAAGGTAATGAGCAGTTCTTC. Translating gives CASSDKGNEQFF.

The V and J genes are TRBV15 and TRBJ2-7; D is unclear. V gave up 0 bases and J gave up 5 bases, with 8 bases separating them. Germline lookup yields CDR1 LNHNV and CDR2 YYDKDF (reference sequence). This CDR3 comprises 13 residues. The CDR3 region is CATSRETLDEQYF. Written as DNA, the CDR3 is TGTGCCACCAGCAGAGAGACCCTGGACGAGCAGTACTTC.

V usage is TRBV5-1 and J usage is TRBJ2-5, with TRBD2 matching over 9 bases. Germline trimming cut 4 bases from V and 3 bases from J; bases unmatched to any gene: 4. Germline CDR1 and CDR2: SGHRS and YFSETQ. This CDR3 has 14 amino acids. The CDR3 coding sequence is TGCGCCAGCAGCGGAAGGACTAGCGAAGAGACCCAGTACTTC. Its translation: CASSGRTSEETQYF.

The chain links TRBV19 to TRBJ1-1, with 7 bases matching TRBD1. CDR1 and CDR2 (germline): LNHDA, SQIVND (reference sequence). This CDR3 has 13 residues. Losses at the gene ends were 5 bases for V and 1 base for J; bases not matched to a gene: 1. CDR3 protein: CASSRTGNTEAFF. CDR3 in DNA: TGTGCCAGTAGTCGGACAGGGAACACTGAAGCTTTCTTT.

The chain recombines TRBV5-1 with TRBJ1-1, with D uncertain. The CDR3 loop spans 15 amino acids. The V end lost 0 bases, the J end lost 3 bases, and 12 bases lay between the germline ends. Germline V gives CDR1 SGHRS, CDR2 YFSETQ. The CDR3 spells CASSLASSLYTEAFF. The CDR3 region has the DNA TGCGCCAGCAGCTTGGCGAGCAGCCTCTACACTGAAGCTTTCTTT.

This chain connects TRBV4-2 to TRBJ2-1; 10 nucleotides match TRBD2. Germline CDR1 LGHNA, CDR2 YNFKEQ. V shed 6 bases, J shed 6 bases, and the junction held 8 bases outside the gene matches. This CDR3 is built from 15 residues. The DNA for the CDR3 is TGTGCCAGCAGTCCCGGGACTAGCGCTCTCAATGAGCAGTTCTTC. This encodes CASSPGTSALNEQFF.

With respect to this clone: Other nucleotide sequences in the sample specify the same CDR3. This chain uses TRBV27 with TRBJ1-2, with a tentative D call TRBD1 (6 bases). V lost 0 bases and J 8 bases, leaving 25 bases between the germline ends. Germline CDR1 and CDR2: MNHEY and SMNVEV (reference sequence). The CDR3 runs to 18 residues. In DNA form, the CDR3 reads TGTGCCAGCAGTTTATCGAATGGGTCGGGGGCAGGAGCGGGGGGCTACACCTTC. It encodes CASSLSNGSGAGAGGYTF.

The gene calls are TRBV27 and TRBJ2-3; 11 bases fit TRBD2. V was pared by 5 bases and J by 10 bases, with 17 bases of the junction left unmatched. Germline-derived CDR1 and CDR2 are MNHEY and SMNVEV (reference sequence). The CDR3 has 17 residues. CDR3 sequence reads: CASSHQRLAGSTGAQYF. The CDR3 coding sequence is TGTGCCAGCAGTCACCAAAGACTAGCGGGGAGCACTGGGGCGCAGTATTTT.

CDR3 region: CARSPGLAKETQYF. The CDR3 DNA sequence: TGTGCCAGAAGCCCGGGACTCGCGAAAGAGACCCAGTACTTC. V usage is TRBV5-3 and J usage is TRBJ2-5; a weak D match, TRBD2 (6 bases). TRBV5-3 is identified as an open reading frame with a role that is uncertain. CDR3 size: 14 residues. Trimming took 4 bases from V and 3 from J, leaving 13 bases between them.

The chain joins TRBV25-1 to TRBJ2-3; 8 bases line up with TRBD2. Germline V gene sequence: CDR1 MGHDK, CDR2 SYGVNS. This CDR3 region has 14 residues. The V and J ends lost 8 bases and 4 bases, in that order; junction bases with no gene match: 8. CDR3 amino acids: CASSWRGVADTQYF. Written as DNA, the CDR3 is TGTGCCAGCTCTTGGCGGGGGGTCGCAGATACGCAGTATTTT. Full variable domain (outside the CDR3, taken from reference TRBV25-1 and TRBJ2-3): EADIYQTPRYLVIGTGKKITLECSQTMGHDKMYWYQQDPGMELHLIHYSYGVNSTEKGDLSSESTVSRIRTEHFPLTLESARPSHTSQYLCASSWRGVADTQYFGPGTRLTVL.